Below are 19 T cell receptor beta chains sequenced from a single sample in a study of T cells in Graves' hyperthyroidism and ophthalmopathy. Amplified TCR beta CDR3 regions derived from RNA transcripts. A first-round RT-PCR of the TCR CDR3 used the HTBI primer set. Via MiXCR, TCRdb re-called the multiplex PCR reads, giving one row per CDR3 protein. The top ten clones hold about a quarter of a sample with a few hundred thousand distinct CDR3 sequences, around 14% of them seen once. Material: blood. The receptors shown here come from a young woman with Graves' hyperthyroidism that later progressed to Graves' ophthalmopathy.

This clonotype came up a few times. The chain couples TRBV24-1 to TRBJ2-1; D gene uncertain. The CDR3 length is 14 residues. V was shortened by 5 bases and J by 15 bases, with 22 bases between the two germline ends. Germline values: CDR1 KGHDR, CDR2 SFDVKD. The CDR3 nucleotides are TGTGCCACCAGTGGCTTCCGCGGCCTTCAGGAATTGTTCTTC. This translates into CATSGFRGLQELFF.

This clonotype showed up just a few times. This chain joins TRBV6-1 and TRBJ2-1, with D hard to call. Trimming took off 7 bases at V and 7 bases at J, with 5 bases between the two ends. Germline V gene data show CDR1 as MNHNS and CDR2 as SASEGT. The CDR3 length is 10 residues. CDR3 coding DNA: TGTGCCAGCACGACGAATGAGCAGTTCTTC. Amino acids: CASTTNEQFF.

This clonotype was observed a handful of times. The chain carries TRBV4-3 and TRBJ2-1; D might be TRBD1 (5 bases). Trimming took 5 bases from V and 9 from J, leaving 17 bases between them. This CDR3 is built from 14 residues. Germline V gives CDR1 LGHNA, CDR2 YSLEER. The CDR3 DNA follows: TGCGCCAGCAGCGTATATCAGGGCCAGGGTGAGCAGTTCTTC. It codes for CASSVYQGQGEQFF.

In its sample, this clonotype was seen a few times. The rearrangement joins TRBV9 to TRBJ1-6; TRBD1 matches 7 bases. The CDR3 runs 15 residues. The V and J ends lost 4 bases and 2 bases, in that order; junction bases with no gene match: 3. Germline CDR1 is SGDLS and CDR2 is YYNGEE. CDR3 nucleotide sequence: TGTGCCAGCAGCCAACAGGGGACCTATAATTCACCCCTCCACTTT. Its translation is CASSQQGTYNSPLHF.

Ten or more counts support this clonotype. The V and J genes are TRBV4-1 and TRBJ2-7; tentatively, D is TRBD2 (5 bases). Germline V gene data show CDR1 as MGHRA and CDR2 as YSYEKL. The CDR3 covers 14 residues. Trimming removed 0 bases at V and 2 bases at J, with 8 bases between. This CDR3 reads CASSQDEGTYEQYF. CDR3 nucleotides: TGCGCCAGCAGCCAAGATGAGGGAACCTACGAGCAGTACTTC.

This clonotype was observed at least ten times. J is TRBJ1-1 and V is TRBV10-3, with D possibly matching TRBD1 (5 bases). CDR1 is ENHRY and CDR2 is SYGVKD in the germline V gene. The CDR3 is made up of 13 amino acids. The V end lost 8 bases, the J end lost 1 base, and 11 bases lay between the germline ends. CDR3 residues: CAIQGEGNTEAFF. CDR3 DNA: TGTGCCATCCAGGGTGAGGGGAACACTGAAGCTTTCTTT.

A few counts support this clonotype. V gene TRBV6-1 combines with J gene TRBJ2-5; TRBD2 aligns across 11 bases. The V gene end was trimmed by 1 base and the J gene end by 2 bases; junction bases not matched to a gene: 9. Germline CDR1 reads MNHNS; CDR2 reads SASEGT. This CDR3 is built from 18 residues. CDR3 sequence reads: CASSEVLAGGQFQETQYF. The CDR3 nucleotides are TGTGCCAGCAGTGAAGTTCTAGCGGGAGGTCAATTTCAAGAGACCCAGTACTTC.

This chain connects TRBV6-2 or TRBV6-3 to TRBJ2-5; 14 positions agree with TRBD2. CDR3 length: 15 amino acids. Germline assignment: CDR1 MNHEY and CDR2 SVGEGT. V was pared by 5 bases and J by 10 bases, with 9 bases of the junction left unmatched. CDR3 nucleotides: TGTGCCAGCAGTAATGAGGGACTAGCGGGAGAGGACCAGTACTTC. Amino acid sequence: CASSNEGLAGEDQYF.

This clonotype was recorded many times. V and J are TRBV7-2 and TRBJ2-7; D perhaps matches TRBD2 (7 bases). Germline V gene data show CDR1 as SGHTA and CDR2 as FQGNSA. Trimming stripped 3 bases from V and 0 bases from J, with 15 bases between. CDR3 size: 16 residues. The CDR3: CASSLGGASGSYEQYF. The CDR3 DNA sequence: TGTGCCAGCAGCTTGGGGGGGGCTAGCGGCTCCTACGAGCAGTACTTC.

The rearrangement links TRBV19 to TRBJ2-2, with no clear D. Per germline, CDR1 LNHDA and CDR2 SQIVND (reference sequence). This CDR3 region has 13 residues. The V gene lost 7 bases and the J gene lost 5 bases, with 11 bases spanning the gap. DNA of the CDR3: TGTGCCAGTACTTATAGGGAAACCGGGGAGCTGTTTTTT. Translating it yields CASTYRETGELFF.

A few counts support this clonotype. This chain connects TRBV12-3 or TRBV12-4 to TRBJ1-3; no reliable D call. The germline V and J ends were trimmed by 6 bases and 6 bases, with 3 bases remaining between them. The CDR3 has 10 amino acids. The CDR3 is CASRQNTIYF. CDR3 DNA sequence: TGTGCCAGCAGGCAAAACACCATATATTTT.

In its sample, this clonotype was seen many times. The gene calls are TRBV27 and TRBJ1-6; D is uncertain. Trimming left V 5 bases short and J 10 bases short, with 18 bases between. From germline, CDR1 is MNHEY and CDR2 SMNVEV (reference sequence). The CDR3 covers 15 residues. CDR3 loop: CASSPNAGIGSPLHF. CDR3 nucleotides: TGTGCCAGCAGTCCGAACGCCGGAATAGGATCACCCCTCCACTTT.

This clonotype was recorded many times. The V and J genes are TRBV20-1 and TRBJ2-7; a possible D gene is TRBD1 (5 bases). CDR1 DFQATT and CDR2 SNEGSKA come from the germline V gene (reference sequence). This CDR3 comprises 17 residues. Trimming took off 0 bases at V and 5 bases at J, with 23 bases between the two ends. CDR3 in DNA: TGCAGTGCTAGAGATGTGGTGGGGCTAGGGCATCAGGACGAGCAGTACTTC. Encoded protein: CSARDVVGLGHQDEQYF.

The chain recombines TRBV15 with TRBJ1-4, with 7 bases fitting TRBD1. The length of the CDR3 is 16 residues. The V and J ends lost 3 bases and 5 bases, in that order; junction bases with no gene match: 9. The germline gives CDR1 LNHNV, CDR2 YYDKDF (reference sequence). CDR3 protein: CATSSLLGGANEKLFF. The DNA of the CDR3 is TGTGCCACCAGCAGCTTATTAGGGGGCGCGAATGAAAAACTGTTTTTT.

Many counts were recorded for this clonotype. The chain couples TRBV20-1 to TRBJ2-1; TRBD2 matches 9 bases. The germline V gene has CDR1 DFQATT and CDR2 SNEGSKA (reference sequence). The J segment lost 5 bases and the V segment lost 4 bases, leaving 12 bases of the junction unmatched. The CDR3 runs 16 residues. The CDR3 loop is CSAILIAGVGDNEQFF. In DNA, the CDR3 is TGCAGTGCTATACTAATAGCGGGAGTGGGAGACAATGAGCAGTTCTTC.

With respect to this clonotype: A read error is possible here, since a much larger clone lies one base away. The chain employs TRBV6-1 and TRBJ2-1, with D tentatively TRBD2 (6 bases). The CDR3 is 14 residues long. Germline lookup yields CDR1 MNHNS and CDR2 SASEGT. CDR3 nucleotide sequence: TGTGCCAGCATAAAAGGAGGGCAGTACAATGAGCAGTCCTTC. Amino acids: CASIKGGQYNEQSF.

This clonotype showed up just a few times. This rearrangement joins TRBV5-1 to TRBJ2-2; 8 positions match TRBD2. Trimming cost V 3 bases and J 4 bases; bases outside gene matches: 5. The CDR3 runs to 15 residues. Germline V lookup: CDR1 SGHRS, CDR2 YFSETQ. CDR3 region: CASSSLTSVTGELFF. CDR3 bases: TGCGCCAGCAGCTCGTTGACTAGCGTCACCGGGGAGCTGTTTTTT.

V gene TRBV7-8 combines with J gene TRBJ1-6, with D maybe TRBD1 (5 bases). CDR3 size: 16 residues. CDR1 is SGHVS and CDR2 is FQNEAQ in the germline V gene. The V end lost 3 bases, the J end lost 2 bases, and 11 bases lay between the germline ends. The CDR3: CASSFGVGAYNSPLHF. The DNA for the CDR3 is TGTGCCAGCAGCTTTGGGGTAGGGGCCTATAATTCACCCCTCCACTTT.

This clonotype was seen more than once but under ten times. V is TRBV20-1 and J is TRBJ2-7; 8 bases match TRBD1. CDR3 length: 12 residues. In germline, CDR1 is DFQATT, CDR2 SNEGSKA (reference sequence). The CDR3 loop reads CSGGQESYEQYF. In nucleotides, the CDR3 is TGCAGCGGGGGACAGGAGTCCTACGAGCAGTACTTC.